Described below is a single T cell receptor (beta chain) sequence and its context. No antigen is known for it. Cells were stimulated nonspecifically with anti-CD3/anti-CD28 magnetic beads. Sorting selected CD4+ T cells upregulating both CD40 ligand and CD69. A roughly 17-hour stimulation of CD8-depleted PBMCs used anti-CD28/CD49d costimulation, CD40-blocking antibody and enfuvirtide. The sample comes from a study of persistence of HIV-infected CD4 T cells. Study at large: Antigen stimulation activated a lower proportion of cells, more of them memory, than anti-CD3/anti-CD28 stimulation. Overall study findings and caveats: Degenerate expanded CDR3beta sequences were enriched among CMV- and Gag-responding cells.

Sequencing used immunoSEQ version 4 in survey mode. This table comes from immunoSEQ multiplex PCR, and its TCRdb copy is limited to in-frame clones, with some not included. The sample carries approximately 44,000 clones, approximately 88% recorded once. Germline CDR1 MNHEY, CDR2 SVGAGI. Trimming removed 6 bases from V and 6 bases from J, with 18 bases in between. The CDR3 spans 14 residues. Sequences were derived from CD4+ T cells sorted from PBMCs after 18-hour stimulation, sampled from a patient who received antiretroviral therapy. This sequence joins TRBV6-5 and TRBJ2-7; D is undetermined. The sequence was collected from an adult man with HIV who was CMV-seropositive. Written as DNA, the CDR3 is TGTGCCAGCAGCCAAGAAAGGGCAGGCGTCGAGCAGTACTTC. It codes for CASSQERAGVEQYF.